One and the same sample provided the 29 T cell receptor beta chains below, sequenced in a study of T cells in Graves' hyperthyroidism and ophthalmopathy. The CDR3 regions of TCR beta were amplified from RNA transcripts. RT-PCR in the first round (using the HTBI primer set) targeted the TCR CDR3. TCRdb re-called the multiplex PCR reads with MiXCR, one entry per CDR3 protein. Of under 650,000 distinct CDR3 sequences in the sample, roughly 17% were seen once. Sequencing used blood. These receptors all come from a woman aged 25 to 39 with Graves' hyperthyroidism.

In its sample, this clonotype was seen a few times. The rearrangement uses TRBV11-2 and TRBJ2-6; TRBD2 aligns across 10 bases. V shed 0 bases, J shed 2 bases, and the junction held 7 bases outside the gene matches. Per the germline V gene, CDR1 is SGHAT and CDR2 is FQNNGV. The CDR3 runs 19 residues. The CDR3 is CASSLEGLAGVAGANVLTF. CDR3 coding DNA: TGTGCCAGCAGCTTAGAGGGTCTAGCGGGAGTAGCTGGGGCCAACGTCCTGACTTTC.

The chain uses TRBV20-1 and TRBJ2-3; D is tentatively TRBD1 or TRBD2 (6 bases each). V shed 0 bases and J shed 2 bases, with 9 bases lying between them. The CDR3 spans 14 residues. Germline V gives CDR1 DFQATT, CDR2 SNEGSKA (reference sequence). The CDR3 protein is CSAREGGLTDTQYF. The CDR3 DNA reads TGCAGTGCTAGAGAGGGGGGCCTCACAGATACGCAGTATTTT.

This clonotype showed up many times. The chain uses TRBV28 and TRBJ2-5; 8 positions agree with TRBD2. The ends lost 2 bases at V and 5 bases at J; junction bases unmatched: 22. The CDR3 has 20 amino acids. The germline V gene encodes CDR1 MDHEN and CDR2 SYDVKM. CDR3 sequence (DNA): TGTGCCAGCAGTTTACCAAGGACACCGGTTGAAGCGGGAGAATTGGAGACCCAGTACTTC. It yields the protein CASSLPRTPVEAGELETQYF.

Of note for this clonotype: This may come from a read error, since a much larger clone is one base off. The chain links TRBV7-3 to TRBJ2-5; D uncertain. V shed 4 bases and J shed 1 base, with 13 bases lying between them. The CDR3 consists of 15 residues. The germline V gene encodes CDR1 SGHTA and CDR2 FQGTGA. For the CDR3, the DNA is TGTGCCAGCAGCTCAACAGTAGGATTCCAAGAGACCCAGTACTTC. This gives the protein CASSSTVGFQETQYF.

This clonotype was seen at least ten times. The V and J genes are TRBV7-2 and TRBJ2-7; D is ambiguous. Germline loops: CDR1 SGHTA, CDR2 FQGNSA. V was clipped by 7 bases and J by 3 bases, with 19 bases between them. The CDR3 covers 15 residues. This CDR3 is CASTLGPPINYEQYF. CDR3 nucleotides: TGTGCCAGCACCTTGGGTCCCCCAATCAACTACGAGCAGTACTTC.

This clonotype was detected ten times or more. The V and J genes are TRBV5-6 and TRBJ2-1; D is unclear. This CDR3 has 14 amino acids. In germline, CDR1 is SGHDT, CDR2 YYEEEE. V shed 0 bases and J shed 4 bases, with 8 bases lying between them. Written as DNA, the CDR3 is TGTGCCAGCAGCTTGGGACTCCAGTACAATGAGCAGTTCTTC. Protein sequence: CASSLGLQYNEQFF. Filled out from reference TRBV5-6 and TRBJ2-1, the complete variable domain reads DAGVTQSPTHLIKTRGQQVTLRCSPKSGHDTVSWYQQALGQGPQFIFQYYEEEERQRGNFPDRFSGHQFPNYSSELNVNALLLGDSALYLCASSLGLQYNEQFFGPGTRLTVL.

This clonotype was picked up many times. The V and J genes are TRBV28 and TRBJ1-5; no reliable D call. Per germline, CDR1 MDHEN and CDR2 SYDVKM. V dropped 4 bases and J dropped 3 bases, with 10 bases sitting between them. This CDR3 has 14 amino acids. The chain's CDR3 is CASSSGTYNQPQHF. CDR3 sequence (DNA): TGTGCCAGCAGTTCAGGCACATACAATCAGCCCCAGCATTTT.

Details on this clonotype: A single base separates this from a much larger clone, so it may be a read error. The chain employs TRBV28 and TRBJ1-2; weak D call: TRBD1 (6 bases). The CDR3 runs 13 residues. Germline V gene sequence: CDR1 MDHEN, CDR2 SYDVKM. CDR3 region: CACRFTGMYGYTF. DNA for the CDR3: TGTGCCTGCAGGTTTACAGGGATGTATGGCTACACCTTC.

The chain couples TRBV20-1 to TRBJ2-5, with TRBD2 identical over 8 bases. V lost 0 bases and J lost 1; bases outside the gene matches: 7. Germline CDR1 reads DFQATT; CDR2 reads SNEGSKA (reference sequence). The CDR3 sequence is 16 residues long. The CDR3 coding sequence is TGCAGTGCTAGAGATTATAGCGGGATATTCCAAGAGACCCAGTACTTC. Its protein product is CSARDYSGIFQETQYF.

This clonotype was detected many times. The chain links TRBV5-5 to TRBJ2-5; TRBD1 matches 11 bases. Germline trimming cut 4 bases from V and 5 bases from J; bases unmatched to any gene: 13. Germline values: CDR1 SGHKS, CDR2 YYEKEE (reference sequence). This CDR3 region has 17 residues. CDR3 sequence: CASSTSPGTGGEETQYF. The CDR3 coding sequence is TGTGCCAGCAGCACATCCCCCGGGACAGGGGGGGAGGAGACCCAGTACTTC. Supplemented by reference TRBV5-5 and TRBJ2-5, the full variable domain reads DAGVTQSPTHLIKTRGQQVTLRCSPISGHKSVSWYQQVLGQGPQFIFQYYEKEERGRGNFPDRFSARQFPNYSSELNVNALLLGDSALYLCASSTSPGTGGEETQYFGPGTRLLVL.

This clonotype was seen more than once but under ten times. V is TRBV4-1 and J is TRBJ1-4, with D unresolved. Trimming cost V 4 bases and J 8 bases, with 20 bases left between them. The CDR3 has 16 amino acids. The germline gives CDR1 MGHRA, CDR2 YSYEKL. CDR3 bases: TGCGCCAGCAGCCCACCCTATCGAATAGAAGGAGAAAAACTGTTTTTT. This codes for CASSPPYRIEGEKLFF.

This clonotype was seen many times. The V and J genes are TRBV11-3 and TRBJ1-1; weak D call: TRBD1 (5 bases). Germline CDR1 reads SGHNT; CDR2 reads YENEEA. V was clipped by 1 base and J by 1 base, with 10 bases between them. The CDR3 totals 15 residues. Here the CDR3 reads CASSLVTGGNTEAFF. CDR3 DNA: TGTGCCAGCAGCTTAGTGACCGGGGGGAACACTGAAGCTTTCTTT.

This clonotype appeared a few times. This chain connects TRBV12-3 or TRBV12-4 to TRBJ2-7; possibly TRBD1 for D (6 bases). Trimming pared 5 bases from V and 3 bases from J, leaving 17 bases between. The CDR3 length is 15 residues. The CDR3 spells CASSQSQGFRYEQYF. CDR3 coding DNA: TGTGCCAGCAGTCAATCACAGGGCTTCCGCTACGAGCAGTACTTC.

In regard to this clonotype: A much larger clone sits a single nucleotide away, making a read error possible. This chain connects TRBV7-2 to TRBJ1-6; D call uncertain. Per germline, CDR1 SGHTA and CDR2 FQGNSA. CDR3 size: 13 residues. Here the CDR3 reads CASSLRGNSPPHF. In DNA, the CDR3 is TGTGCCAGCAGCTTACGAGGGAATTCACCCCCCCACTTT.

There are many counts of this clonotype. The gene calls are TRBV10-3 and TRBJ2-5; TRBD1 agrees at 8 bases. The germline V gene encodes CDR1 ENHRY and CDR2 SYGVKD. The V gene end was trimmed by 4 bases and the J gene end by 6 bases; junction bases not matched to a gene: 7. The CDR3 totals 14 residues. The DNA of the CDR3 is TGTGCCATCAGTGTTGGACAGGGAATACAGACCCAGTACTTC. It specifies CAISVGQGIQTQYF.

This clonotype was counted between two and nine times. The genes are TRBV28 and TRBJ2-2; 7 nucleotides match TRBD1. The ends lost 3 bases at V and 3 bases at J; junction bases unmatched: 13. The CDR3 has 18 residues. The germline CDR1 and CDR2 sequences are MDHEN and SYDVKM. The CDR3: CASSFRPGQRRHTGELFF. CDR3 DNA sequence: TGTGCCAGCAGTTTCCGACCGGGACAGAGGAGACACACCGGGGAGCTGTTTTTT.

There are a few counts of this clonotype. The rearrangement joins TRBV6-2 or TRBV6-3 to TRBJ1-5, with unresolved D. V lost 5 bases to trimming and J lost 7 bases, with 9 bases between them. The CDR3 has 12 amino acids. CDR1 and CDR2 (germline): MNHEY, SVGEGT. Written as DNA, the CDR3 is TGTGCCAGCAGTCCGGACGGGCAGCCCCAGCATTTT. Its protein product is CASSPDGQPQHF.

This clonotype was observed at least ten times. DNA for the CDR3: TGTGCCAGCACGCCCGGAGACGAGCAGTACTTC. Translated: CASTPGDEQYF. The rearrangement uses TRBV7-2 and TRBJ2-7; D gene uncertain. Germline loops: CDR1 SGHTA, CDR2 FQGNSA. V lost 7 bases to trimming and J lost 5 bases, with 9 bases between them. The CDR3 runs 11 residues.

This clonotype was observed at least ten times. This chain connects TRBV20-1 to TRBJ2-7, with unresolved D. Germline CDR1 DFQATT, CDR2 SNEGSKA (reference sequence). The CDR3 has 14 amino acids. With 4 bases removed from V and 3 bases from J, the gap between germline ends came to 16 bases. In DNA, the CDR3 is TGCAGTGCTACCTCAGAAGACTTGGTCTACGAGCAGTACTTC. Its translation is CSATSEDLVYEQYF.

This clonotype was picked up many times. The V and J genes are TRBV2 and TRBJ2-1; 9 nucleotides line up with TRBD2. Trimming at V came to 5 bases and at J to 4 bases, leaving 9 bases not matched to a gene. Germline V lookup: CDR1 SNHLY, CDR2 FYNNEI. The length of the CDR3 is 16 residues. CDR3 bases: TGTGCCAGCAGTCGAAGCGGGAGGTGGGCGTACAATGAGCAGTTCTTC. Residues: CASSRSGRWAYNEQFF.

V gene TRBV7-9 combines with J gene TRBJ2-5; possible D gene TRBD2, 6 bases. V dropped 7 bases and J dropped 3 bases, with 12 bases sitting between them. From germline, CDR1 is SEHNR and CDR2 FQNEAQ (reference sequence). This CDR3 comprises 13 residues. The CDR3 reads CASKPGLEETQYF. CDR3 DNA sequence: TGTGCCAGCAAGCCGGGACTGGAAGAGACCCAGTACTTC.

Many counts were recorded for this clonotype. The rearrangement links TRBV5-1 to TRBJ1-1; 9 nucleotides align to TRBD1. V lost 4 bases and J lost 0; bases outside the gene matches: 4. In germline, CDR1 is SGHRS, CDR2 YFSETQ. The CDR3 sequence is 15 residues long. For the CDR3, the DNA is TGCGCCAGCAGCAGAGACAGGGGGGTGAACACTGAAGCTTTCTTT. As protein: CASSRDRGVNTEAFF.

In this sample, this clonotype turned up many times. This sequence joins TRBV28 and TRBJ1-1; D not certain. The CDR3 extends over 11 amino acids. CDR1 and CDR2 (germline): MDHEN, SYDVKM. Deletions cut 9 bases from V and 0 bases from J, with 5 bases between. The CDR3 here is CASYMNTEAFF. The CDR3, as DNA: TGTGCCAGTTATATGAACACTGAAGCTTTCTTT.

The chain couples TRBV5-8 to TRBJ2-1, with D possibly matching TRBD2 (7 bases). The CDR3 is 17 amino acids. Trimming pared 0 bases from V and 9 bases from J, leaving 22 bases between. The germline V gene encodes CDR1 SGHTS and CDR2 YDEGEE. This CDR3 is CASSLGRGRGSWSEQFF. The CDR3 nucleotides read TGTGCCAGCAGCTTGGGGAGGGGGAGGGGATCCTGGAGTGAGCAGTTCTTC.

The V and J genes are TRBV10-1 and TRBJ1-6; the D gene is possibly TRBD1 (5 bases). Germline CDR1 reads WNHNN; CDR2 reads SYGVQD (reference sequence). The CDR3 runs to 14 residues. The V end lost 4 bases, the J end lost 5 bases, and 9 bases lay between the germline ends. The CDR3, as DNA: TGCGCCAGCAGTGGGGGCAGCAATAATTCACCCCTCCACTTT. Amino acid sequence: CASSGGSNNSPLHF.

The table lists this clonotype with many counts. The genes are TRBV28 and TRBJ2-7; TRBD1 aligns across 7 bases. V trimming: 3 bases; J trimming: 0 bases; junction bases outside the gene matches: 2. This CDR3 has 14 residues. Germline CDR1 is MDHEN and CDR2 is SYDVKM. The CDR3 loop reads CASSFRGLSYEQYF. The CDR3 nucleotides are TGTGCCAGCAGTTTTAGGGGGCTCTCCTACGAGCAGTACTTC.

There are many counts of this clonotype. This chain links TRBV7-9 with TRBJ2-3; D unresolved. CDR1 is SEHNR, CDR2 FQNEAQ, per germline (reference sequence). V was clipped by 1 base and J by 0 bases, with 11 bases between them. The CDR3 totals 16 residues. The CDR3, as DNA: TGTGCCAGCAGCTTAGTATCCGGGTTTAGCACAGATACGCAGTATTTT. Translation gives CASSLVSGFSTDTQYF.

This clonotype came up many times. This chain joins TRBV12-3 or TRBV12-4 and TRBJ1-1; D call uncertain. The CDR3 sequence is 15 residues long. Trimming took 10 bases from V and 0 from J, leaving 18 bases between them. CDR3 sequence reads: CATRLQSVVNTEAFF. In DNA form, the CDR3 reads TGTGCCACCCGTTTGCAGAGTGTAGTGAACACTGAAGCTTTCTTT.

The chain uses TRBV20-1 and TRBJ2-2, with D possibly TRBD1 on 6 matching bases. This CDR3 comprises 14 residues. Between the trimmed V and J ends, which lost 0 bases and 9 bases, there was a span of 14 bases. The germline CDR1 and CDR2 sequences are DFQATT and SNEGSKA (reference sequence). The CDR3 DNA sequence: TGCAGTGCTAGAGATCAAGCAGGGGCCTGGGAGCTGTTTTTT. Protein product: CSARDQAGAWELFF.